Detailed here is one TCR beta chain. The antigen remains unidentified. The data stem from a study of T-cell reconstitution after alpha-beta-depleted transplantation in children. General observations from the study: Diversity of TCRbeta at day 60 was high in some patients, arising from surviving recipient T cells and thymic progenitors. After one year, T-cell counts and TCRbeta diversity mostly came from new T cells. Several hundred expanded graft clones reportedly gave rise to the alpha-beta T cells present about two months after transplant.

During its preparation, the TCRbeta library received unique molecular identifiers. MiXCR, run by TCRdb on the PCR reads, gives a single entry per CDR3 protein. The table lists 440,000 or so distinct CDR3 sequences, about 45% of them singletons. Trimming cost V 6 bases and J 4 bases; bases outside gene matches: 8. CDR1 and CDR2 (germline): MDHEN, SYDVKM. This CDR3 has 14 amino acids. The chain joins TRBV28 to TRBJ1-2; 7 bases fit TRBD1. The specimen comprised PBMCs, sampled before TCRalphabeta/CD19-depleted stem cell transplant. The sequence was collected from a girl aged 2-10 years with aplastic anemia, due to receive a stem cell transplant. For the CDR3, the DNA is TGTGCCAGCAGGACCGGGACAGCCCTCTATGGCTACACCTTC. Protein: CASRTGTALYGYTF.